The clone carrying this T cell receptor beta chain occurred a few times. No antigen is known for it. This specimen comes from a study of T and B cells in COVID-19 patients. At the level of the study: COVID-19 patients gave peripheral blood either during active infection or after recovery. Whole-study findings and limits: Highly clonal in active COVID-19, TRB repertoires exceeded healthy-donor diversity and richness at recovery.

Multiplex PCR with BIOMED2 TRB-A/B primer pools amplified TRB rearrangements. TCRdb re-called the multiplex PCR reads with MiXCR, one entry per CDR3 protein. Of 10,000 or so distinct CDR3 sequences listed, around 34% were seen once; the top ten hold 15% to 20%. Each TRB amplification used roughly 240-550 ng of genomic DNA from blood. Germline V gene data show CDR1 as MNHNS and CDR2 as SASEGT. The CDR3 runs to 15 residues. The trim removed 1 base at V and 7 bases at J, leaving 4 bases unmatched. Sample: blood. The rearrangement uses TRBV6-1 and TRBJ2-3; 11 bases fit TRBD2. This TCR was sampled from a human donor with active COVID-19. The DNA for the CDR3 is TGTGCCAGCAGTGAAGTATCTAGCGGGGGGTATACGCAGTATTTT. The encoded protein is CASSEVSSGGYTQYF.